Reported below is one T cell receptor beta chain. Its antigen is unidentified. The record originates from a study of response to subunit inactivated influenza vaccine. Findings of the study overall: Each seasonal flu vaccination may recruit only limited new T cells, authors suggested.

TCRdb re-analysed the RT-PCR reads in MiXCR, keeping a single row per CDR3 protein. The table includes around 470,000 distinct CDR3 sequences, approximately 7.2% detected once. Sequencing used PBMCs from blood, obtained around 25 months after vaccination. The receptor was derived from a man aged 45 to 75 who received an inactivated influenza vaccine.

The CDR3 nucleotides are TGTGCCACTAAGACAGGGTTGAACACCGGGGAGCTGTTTTTT. Residues: CATKTGLNTGELFF. The chain links TRBV12-3 or TRBV12-4 to TRBJ2-2; 7 bases line up with TRBD1. The CDR3 sequence is 14 residues long. Trimming cost V 10 bases and J 1 base; bases outside gene matches: 6.